This TCR beta chain was identified during a study of breast tumors, draining lymph nodes, adjacent tissues. Study findings and constraints: Tumor and nontumor repertoires were significantly more similar in luminal-like than in basal-like breast cancer. Findings are consistent with lymph node origin and intratumoral expansion of most tumor T cells. Data only fit, rather than demonstrated, lymph node origin of most tumor T cells. Tumor repertoires ranked between lymph nodes and nontumor tissue in diversity, with V and J gene preferences.

There are many counts of this clonotype. As yet, its antigen is unknown. The V segment lost 4 bases and the J segment 2 bases; nucleotides outside the gene matches: 6. Germline V gives CDR1 SGHRS, CDR2 YFSETQ. The CDR3 has 15 amino acids. Samples came from axillary lymph nodes draining the breast cancer. TCRdb reanalysed the multiplex PCR reads using MiXCR and keeps one entry per CDR3 protein. The sample shows approximately 100,000 distinct CDR3 sequences, 21% of them seen only once. Sequenced: axillary lymph node tissue. This clonotype was obtained from a female donor with breast cancer. Some clones in this sample may be carry-over from other donors' samples. The gene calls are TRBV5-1 and TRBJ2-1, with 7 nucleotides matching TRBD1. CDR3 amino acids: CASSPYRGPYNEQFF. CDR3 bases: TGCGCCAGCAGCCCGTACAGGGGCCCCTACAATGAGCAGTTCTTC. Complete variable domain (other parts from reference TRBV5-1 and TRBJ2-1): KAGVTQTPRYLIKTRGQQVTLSCSPISGHRSVSWYQQTPGQGLQFLFEYFSETQRNKGNFPGRFSGRQFSNSRSEMNVSTLELGDSALYLCASSPYRGPYNEQFFGPGTRLTVL.